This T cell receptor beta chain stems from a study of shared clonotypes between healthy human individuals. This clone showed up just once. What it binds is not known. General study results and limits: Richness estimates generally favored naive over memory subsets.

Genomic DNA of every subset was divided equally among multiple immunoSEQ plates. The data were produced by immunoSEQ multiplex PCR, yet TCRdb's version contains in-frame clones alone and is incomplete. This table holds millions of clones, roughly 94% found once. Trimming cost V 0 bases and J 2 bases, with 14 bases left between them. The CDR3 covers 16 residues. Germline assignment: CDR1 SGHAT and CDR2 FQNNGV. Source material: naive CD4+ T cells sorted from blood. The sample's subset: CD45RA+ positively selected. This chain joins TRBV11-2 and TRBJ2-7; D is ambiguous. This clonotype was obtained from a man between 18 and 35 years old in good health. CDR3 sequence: CASSLDRPAIAYEQYF. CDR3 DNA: TGTGCCAGCAGCTTAGATCGGCCCGCCATCGCCTACGAGCAGTACTTC.